Below, one TCR beta chain is given with its context. This clone's antigen is unknown. No base-level quality is on record; no much larger clone is a single base apart. The germline V gene yields SGHNT for CDR1 and YENEEA for CDR2. Including cysteine and phenylalanine, the CDR3 has 11 amino acids. Only the CDR3 region is kept as DNA, spanning 33 bases read in frame from base 1. V loses 5 bases, J loses 5 bases, and the germline ends lie 7 bases apart. These data belong to a study of cytomegalovirus exposure and HLA in healthy donors (dated 2017 in TCRdb). For context, the study as a whole: In an earlier analysis of under 750 of the donors, approximately 300 Gb of sequence data and 90 million to 130 million unique TCR beta sequences from about 180 million T cells were reported. Around 300 gigabases of sequencing data and around 87 million unique TCR sequences were included in an early release covering roughly 700 HLA-typed donors. Of the 300 to 500 genotyped donors, 80% to 90% were placed in the genetic ancestry cluster associated with self-reported Caucasian donors. The study was designed to test whether signatures of past pathogen exposure could be identified by cataloging public T cell receptors. The T cell repertoires of around 730 subjects were profiled by immunosequencing and related to cytomegalovirus serostatus. A separate validation cohort of approximately 130 different subjects was used in addition to the roughly 700-subject first cohort. The study combined high-throughput TCR immunosequencing, statistical association of individual TCRs with disease status, and machine learning to predict cytomegalovirus infection status. To study patterns of TCR occurrence, a later analysis re-analyzed previously published TCR beta repertoires from hundreds of donors and added high-resolution HLA genotyping. Rather than using new phenotypic data, the later analysis identified candidate immune exposures from TCR beta sequences and from how often those sequences occurred across donors. To decide whether each TCR beta V gene segment behaved as functional or pseudogenic, an earlier analysis of some 580 of the donors relied on high-throughput TCR beta sequencing. Donor age, sex, ethnicity and CMV serostatus were collected together with the repertoire data. In a later genetic analysis, genome-wide SNP genotypes for about 55% of the roughly 700 donors were used, and that subset was treated as a discovery cohort. All discovery cohort repertoires had been generated using a single sequencing platform. Class I and class II HLA loci were covered by the typing at four-digit resolution. The number of typed donors differed by locus: about 629-630 for A, B, C, DRB1 and DQB1; some 500 for DQA1; around 610 for DPA1; and 400 to 480 for DPB1. Roughly 5 DR-DQ haplotypes were handled as single units for association and clustering, since linkage in the cohort was strong. On average, about 200,000 unique TCR beta nucleotide sequences were sequenced per donor among fewer than 500 genotyped donors of the cohort, with roughly 18% of those sequences being non-productive. What the research found in general, with its limitations: In a later analysis, the rate of TCR association differed among HLA loci, with DRB1 alleles having the most associated TCRs and HLA-C alleles having the fewest. The 87-base-pair reads could not distinguish some IMGT-functional V segments, including TRBV6-2 and TRBV6-3, so those segments were excluded. Strong co-occurrence of HLA alleles, especially DR and DQ, made assigning TCR associations to individual alleles difficult. Because counts were too low, about 18 rarely observed V segments, including chromosome 9 orphons, were excluded from the earlier analysis of 500 to 700 of the donors. Because HLA typing was unavailable for some donors at each locus, only the typed subset was used in association tests. Cytomegalovirus status was reported to be diagnosed by the classifier with high specificity and sensitivity in both the original and validation cohorts. In an earlier analysis of 500 to 650 of the donors, most TCR beta V segments appeared in productive rearrangements about 87% or about 30% of the time, broadly matching IMGT annotations. In a later genetic analysis, fewer N-insertions in productive TCRs were reported among donors in an Asian-associated ancestry cluster than the roughly 640-donor mean. In a later analysis, some 17,000 TCR beta sequences were associated with specific HLA alleles at a false discovery rate of 0.05. Linkage disequilibrium might explain the correlated functional status among segregating V segments, but an unknown experimental factor could not be ruled out. In a later analysis, most CMV-associated TCR beta chains were found to appear HLA-restricted, with HLA associations seemingly driven largely by CMV exposure. Three of the identified cytomegalovirus-associated TCR beta chains were confirmed in vitro to be specific for cytomegalovirus antigens. The presence/absence analyses assumed that sequencing depth was roughly uniform across donors, and that assumption may not be true. The study listed 164 TCR beta chains as associated with cytomegalovirus. In a later genetic analysis, a missense DCLRE1C variant was associated with V-gene and J-gene trimming of TCR beta chains, and the association was replicated in an independent cohort. According to the authors, the approach could potentially be generalized to other disease states and immunological phenotypes. A further reported finding was that TCR beta sequences accurately predicted the HLA-A and HLA-B alleles for most subjects in the first cohort. Across donors, most TCR sequences were observed very rarely, whereas some public TCRs were present in many individuals. According to a later analysis, parvovirus B19, influenza, CMV and Epstein-Barr virus appeared linked to several top co-occurrence clusters. In a later analysis, HLA-associated TCR beta chains were found to be more clonally expanded and to have lower generation probabilities than equally common non-associated chains. The sequencing pipeline was judged likely to have produced a cluster of highly shared sequence variants as a technical artifact. The cohort was sequenced for TCR beta chains only, and without alpha or paired-chain data the features that could be detected were limited. Immune exposure information for the cohort was limited to CMV serostatus.

Receptors were amplified or captured by the immunoSEQ multiplex PCR assay. For the multiplex PCR, a mixture combining 60 forward primers for TCR Vbeta segments and 13 reverse primers for TCR Jbeta segments was used. Amplification of the CDR3 region of rearranged TCR beta genes was performed with a multiplex PCR assay on genomic DNA. On the Illumina HiSeq System, the amplified TCR beta libraries were sequenced as 87-base-pair reads. The study's own analysis went as follows. In a later analysis, roughly 80 million unique TCR beta chains were counted across the roughly 610 repertoires, and roughly 11 million of these chains were shared by at least two donors. To remove PCR and sequencing errors, raw reads were error-corrected and collapsed into unique sequences using a nearest-neighbor algorithm that merged closely related sequences. To assign V, D and J gene segments, CDR3 sequences were aligned to IMGT reference sequences. Each retained sequence needed at least a six-nucleotide match to both a V gene segment and a J gene segment. A rearrangement counted as productive if the CDR3 had no stop codons and remained in frame with V and J, and every other rearrangement counted as non-productive. Following IMGT convention, CDR3 was defined as the stretch from the second conserved V-encoded cysteine up to the conserved J-encoded phenylalanine. In an earlier analysis of some 550 of the donors, sequences lacking an unambiguous match to a single V gene segment were excluded. In an earlier analysis of some 590 of the donors, V segments were called functional above 56.7% productive rearrangements and were called segregating when the between-donor standard deviation exceeded 5%. A statistical classification framework was built to diagnose cytomegalovirus status from the catalog of TCR beta chain sequences. In a later analysis, V and J genes were assigned by comparing TCR nucleotide sequences against IMGT/GENE-DB human TR gene sequences. In a later analysis, CDR3 sequences and most-parsimonious VDJ recombination scenarios were assigned using the TCRdist pipeline. A later analysis defined each TCR beta chain by its CDR3 amino acid sequence plus V-gene family, and excluded reads lacking a unique V-gene family. A later analysis removed several hundred highly shared, low-generation-probability nucleotide sequences to deal with suspected cross-contamination and a sequencing artifact. A later analysis calculated a clonal expansion index for each public chain from normalized within-repertoire ranks of inferred template counts. A later analysis computed generation probabilities with a VDJ recombination model fitted to out-of-frame rearrangements, and checked the results against IGoR. Hypergeometric tests were used in a later analysis to score TCR-TCR, TCR-HLA and TCR-CMV co-occurrence, with a repertoire-size bias correction applied to the TCR pairs. In a later analysis, false discovery rates were estimated by permuting HLA or CMV assignments 20 times. In a later analysis, co-occurring TCRs were grouped with DBSCAN, and TCRdist sequence similarity was added when clustering was performed within HLA-allele-positive subsets. For co-occurrence clustering, repertoires with fewer than 30,000 or more than 120,000 public chains were excluded, along with five repertoires with anomalous nucleotide sharing. TCRdb obtained this table from immuneACCESS and retained in-frame rearrangements with V and J assigned. These tables miss some clones; where compared with another copy, unresolved V genes account for less than half of the shortfall, and the remainder is unexplained. That table supplies the V and J calls and clone size; D and trimming were determined from the DNA. The sample yields some 92,000 clones; around four fifths were counted once. The ten top clones hold 2.7% of the sample.

The cohort consisted of more than 650 healthy bone marrow donors. All cohort members were sampled while nominally healthy, although unrecorded immune exposures were likely present. The donor tested CMV seronegative and was one of the 352 seronegative cohort members. A peripheral blood sample was provided by each donor, and peripheral blood mononuclear cells were used for TCR beta sequencing. Genomic DNA was extracted from the blood cell samples with the Qiagen DNeasy Blood Extraction Kit. Sequencing used PBMCs. This TCR came from a man aged 25 to 40 in good health and CMV-seronegative. Recombination connected TRBV11-3 to TRBJ2-7, with the D gene too uncertain to name. The CDR3 here reads CASSPADEQYF. Read as DNA, the sequence is TGTGCCAGCAGCCCCGCGGACGAGCAGTACTTC.